These T cell receptor beta chains were read from a single sample in a study of metastatic and nonmetastatic thyroid tumors. TCRdb re-analyzed the PCR reads using MiXCR. Here the sample spans more than 30,000 clones, roughly a fifth being singletons. The sequencing input was blood. The receptors shown here come from a female donor with papillary thyroid cancer or a benign thyroid nodule (not recorded which). Some clones in this sample may be carry-over from other donors' samples. Both conserved end residues are part of each CDR3. The D gene is left open where the match is weak. Only some rows state a clone size, as once, few, many or a class for expanded clones.

j_call clone_size v_call d_call cdr3_aa cdr3_nt
TRBJ1-2 many TRBV11-2 - CASSLTDVNYGCTF TGTGCCAGCAGCTTAACAGATGTTAACTATGGCTGCACCTTC
TRBJ2-2 - TRBV11-1 - CASSSGGGELFF TGTGCCAGCAGCTCGGGTGGCGGGGAGCTGTTTTTT
TRBJ2-7 many TRBV28 - CASRGYDGLAEQYF TGTGCCAGCAGAGGTTACGACGGACTCGCCGAGCAGTACTTC
TRBJ1-1 few TRBV27 - CASSYEVNTEAFF TGTGCCAGCAGTTACGAGGTGAACACTGAAGCTTTCTTT
TRBJ2-1 - TRBV11-2 - CASSPSRPPGEYNEQFF TGTGCCAGCAGCCCCTCCCGGCCCCCGGGGGAATACAATGAGCAGTTCTTC
TRBJ1-2 medium-sized TRBV10-3 TRBD1 CAIRRQGGDYGYTF TGTGCCATCAGGAGACAGGGTGGGGACTATGGCTACACCTTC
TRBJ2-5 many TRBV6-1 - CASSQQGAPQETQYF TGTGCCAGCAGCCAACAGGGAGCCCCCCAAGAGACCCAGTACTTC
TRBJ2-7 - TRBV7-2 TRBD1 CASSTTATGDEQYF TGTGCTAGCAGCACCACCGCGACAGGGGACGAGCAGTACTTC
TRBJ2-1 - TRBV5-1 TRBD2 CASSSTSGGTNEQFF TGCGCCAGCAGCTCCACTAGCGGGGGCACCAATGAGCAGTTCTTC
TRBJ1-2 - TRBV4-1 TRBD1 CASTPRVAQGNYGYTF TGCGCCAGCACCCCAAGGGTCGCACAGGGGAACTATGGCTACACCTTC
TRBJ2-2 many TRBV12-3/TRBV12-4 TRBD2 CASSLSGGALTGELFF TGTGCCAGCAGCCTAAGCGGGGGGGCACTTACCGGGGAGCTGTTTTTT
TRBJ1-6 medium-sized TRBV6-1 - CASSFQGYNSPLHF TGTGCCAGCAGTTTCCAGGGCTATAATTCACCCCTCCACTTT
TRBJ1-3 - TRBV28 TRBD1 CASSSLDRGPGNTIYF TGTGCCAGCAGCTCCCTGGACAGGGGGCCTGGAAACACCATATATTTT
TRBJ2-1 medium-sized TRBV6-1 TRBD2 CASSTSGGANEQFF TGTGCCAGCAGCACTAGCGGGGGGGCCAATGAGCAGTTCTTC
TRBJ1-6 - TRBV10-3 - CAISEDRQGSPLHF TGTGCCATCAGTGAGGACCGCCAGGGTTCACCCCTCCACTTT
TRBJ1-1 many TRBV4-1 - CASSGALNTEAFF TGCGCCAGCAGCGGGGCGCTGAACACTGAAGCTTTCTTT
TRBJ1-6 few TRBV6-1 - CASSGSVGGSPLHF TGTGCCAGCAGTGGCTCGGTGGGTGGTTCACCCCTCCACTTT
TRBJ2-4 many TRBV12-3/TRBV12-4 - CASTHPGAQYF TGTGCCAGCACCCATCCCGGGGCTCAGTACTTC
TRBJ1-4 many TRBV5-5 TRBD1 CASSPQGAQKLFF TGTGCCAGCAGCCCACAGGGGGCGCAAAAACTGTTTTTT
TRBJ1-2 medium-sized TRBV19 - CASSIEDEFYGYTF TGTGCCAGTAGTATAGAGGACGAATTCTATGGCTACACCTTC
TRBJ1-5 many TRBV4-3 - CASSQDQVNQPQHF TGCGCCAGCAGCCAAGACCAGGTAAACCAGCCCCAGCATTTT
TRBJ1-1 many TRBV29-1 - CSVESGARGGGTEAFF TGCAGCGTTGAATCTGGGGCACGGGGGGGCGGCACTGAAGCTTTCTTT
TRBJ2-3 - TRBV11-1 TRBD2 CASIPSTSGGPTDTQYF TGTGCCAGCATCCCATCCACTAGCGGGGGGCCCACAGATACGCAGTATTTT
TRBJ2-2 many TRBV4-3 - CASSQSDTNTGELFF TGCGCCAGCAGCCAATCGGACACAAACACCGGGGAGCTGTTTTTT
TRBJ2-5 few TRBV12-3/TRBV12-4 TRBD2 CASSLGAGEGETQYF TGTGCCAGCAGTTTGGGAGCGGGAGAAGGAGAGACCCAGTACTTC
TRBJ1-1 many TRBV20-1 - CGKTDSKTNTEAFF TGCGGAAAAACCGACAGTAAGACGAACACTGAAGCTTTCTTT
TRBJ1-2 many TRBV7-2 - CASSLQVYYGYTF TGTGCCAGCAGCTTACAGGTTTACTATGGCTACACCTTC
TRBJ2-3 - TRBV7-6 TRBD1 CASSLRTGSKDTQYF TGTGCCAGCAGCTTAAGGACAGGGTCGAAAGATACGCAGTATTTT
TRBJ2-2 - TRBV2 - CASSGGTGPNTGELFF TGTGCCAGCAGTGGGGGAACTGGGCCGAACACCGGGGAGCTGTTTTTT
TRBJ1-3 many TRBV19 - CASSITKGNTIYF TGTGCCAGTAGTATAACCAAGGGAAACACCATATATTTT
TRBJ2-1 - TRBV7-2 TRBD2 CATRLAGVGNEQFF TGTGCCACAAGGCTAGCGGGAGTAGGGAATGAGCAGTTCTTC
TRBJ2-3 - TRBV24-1 TRBD1 CATSDYDRVTQYF TGTGCCACCAGTGATTACGACAGGGTAACGCAGTATTTT
TRBJ2-7 many TRBV12-3/TRBV12-4 - CASSLGGVAYEQYF TGTGCCAGCAGTTTAGGGGGGGTCGCCTACGAGCAGTACTTC
TRBJ2-7 - TRBV12-3/TRBV12-4 - CASSPTGLRDEQYF TGTGCCAGCAGCCCTACAGGGCTAAGAGACGAGCAGTACTTC
TRBJ1-6 medium-sized TRBV12-3/TRBV12-4 - CASSLKNTSPLHF TGTGCCAGCAGCTTGAAAAACACTTCACCCCTCCACTTT
TRBJ2-7 few TRBV27 TRBD2 CASRGLAGTSYEQYF TGTGCCAGCAGGGGACTAGCGGGAACCTCCTACGAGCAGTACTTC
TRBJ1-3 many TRBV6-5 - CASSYLSGTLTGNTIYF TGTGCCAGCAGTTATCTATCAGGGACCCTCACTGGAAACACCATATATTTT
TRBJ1-1 many TRBV19 - CASSNHQGMNTEAFF TGTGCCAGTAGTAACCACCAGGGAATGAACACTGAAGCTTTCTTT
TRBJ2-5 many TRBV5-5 - CASSLGGGQETQYF TGTGCCAGCAGCTTGGGTGGGGGTCAAGAGACCCAGTACTTC
TRBJ1-2 once TRBV15 TRBD1 CATSRPQGADYGYTF TGTGCCACCAGCAGACCGCAGGGGGCTGACTATGGCTACACATTC
TRBJ2-7 many TRBV4-2 - CASSQGTPPYEQYF TGTGCCAGCAGCCAGGGGACACCCCCCTACGAGCAGTACTTC
TRBJ2-3 - TRBV24-1 - CATSDLYGTDTQYF TGTGCCACCAGTGATTTATACGGCACAGATACGCAGTATTTT
TRBJ1-2 - TRBV5-1 TRBD1 CASSRQGANYGYTF TGCGCCAGCAGTAGACAGGGGGCGAACTATGGCTACACCTTC
TRBJ2-1 many TRBV18 TRBD1 CASSSLDRDEQFF TGTGCCAGCTCATCCCTGGACAGGGATGAGCAGTTCTTC
TRBJ2-3 few TRBV6-1 TRBD1 CASSDQQGDTQYF TGTGCCAGCAGTGACCAACAGGGGGATACGCAGTATTTT
TRBJ1-3 many TRBV2 - CASSERVSGNTIYF TGTGCCAGCAGTGAACGGGTCTCTGGAAACACCATATATTTT
TRBJ2-5 - TRBV5-4 - CASSSGGGEQETQYF TGTGCCAGCAGCTCAGGAGGGGGAGAGCAAGAGACCCAGTACTTC
TRBJ2-5 many TRBV4-1 TRBD1 CASAVSGGASPFIETQYF TGCGCCAGCGCGGTGTCAGGGGGCGCATCCCCGTTTATAGAGACCCAGTACTTC
TRBJ2-3 - TRBV28 - CASSPPGVTDTQYF TGTGCCAGCAGTCCCCCCGGAGTCACAGATACGCAGTATTTT
TRBJ1-1 many TRBV18 TRBD1 CASSLRQGGNTEAFF TGTGCCAGCTCACTCCGACAGGGAGGGAACACTGAAGCTTTCTTT
TRBJ2-7 medium-sized TRBV10-1 TRBD1 CASSDDRANPYEQYF TGCGCCAGCAGTGACGACAGGGCCAACCCCTACGAGCAGTACTTC
TRBJ2-7 medium-sized TRBV6-1 - CASSPRDGSSYEQYF TGTGCCAGCAGCCCTCGGGACGGCAGCTCCTACGAGCAGTACTTC
TRBJ1-2 many TRBV10-3 - CAISETGTGYTF TGTGCCATCAGTGAAACAGGGACTGGCTACACCTTC